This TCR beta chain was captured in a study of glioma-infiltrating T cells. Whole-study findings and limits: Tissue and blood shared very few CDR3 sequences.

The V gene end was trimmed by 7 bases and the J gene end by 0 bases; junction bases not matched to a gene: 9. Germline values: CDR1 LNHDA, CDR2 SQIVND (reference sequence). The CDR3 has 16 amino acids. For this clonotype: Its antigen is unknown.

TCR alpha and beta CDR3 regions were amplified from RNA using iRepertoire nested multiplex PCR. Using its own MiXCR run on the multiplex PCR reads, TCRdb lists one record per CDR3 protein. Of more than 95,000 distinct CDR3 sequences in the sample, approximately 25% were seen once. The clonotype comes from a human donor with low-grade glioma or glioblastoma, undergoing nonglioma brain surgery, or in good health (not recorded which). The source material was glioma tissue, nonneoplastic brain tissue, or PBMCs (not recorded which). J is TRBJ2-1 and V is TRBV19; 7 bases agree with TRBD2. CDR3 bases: TGTGCCAGTACTAGAGGGAGGGCTAGCTCCTACAATGAGCAGTTCTTC. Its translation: CASTRGRASSYNEQFF.